These T cell receptor beta chains were read from a single sample in a study of human T cells and chemical hapten exposure. TCRdb called the RACE reads again in MiXCR, with one record for every CDR3 protein. Altogether about 120,000 distinct CDR3 sequences are present, about 11% being singletons, with the ten largest covering around 2.2%. This material consisted of whole blood, taken in connection with sensitization to the hapten diphenylcyclopropenone (DPC). The receptors were gathered from a woman aged 45-59 years with alopecia areata. Some clones in this sample may be carry-over from other donors' samples. Both conserved end residues are trimmed from each CDR3. Fields, in order: V gene, CDR3 protein.

>TRBV12-5
ASGLGQSSHNEQF
>TRBV28
ASSLFGGARGEQY
>TRBV6-5
ASSYELTLAGGEQF
>TRBV6-5
ASSTGNDEQF
>TRBV27
ASTPDGYEQY
>TRBV27
ASSTGVGGELF
>TRBV7-2
ASSPPGGAPTDTQY
>TRBV3-1
ASSQPGSPTIY
>TRBV18
ASSGGLAVTDTQY
>TRBV6-5
ASSVGDRGRSPLN
>TRBV18
ASDELMGPHNEQF
>TRBV7-6
ASSSRLAGSYEQY
>TRBV12-5
ASGYGPTDTQY
>TRBV12-3/TRBV12-4
ASSPGLAGVGEQF
>TRBV3-1
ASSPPGILAGVGNEQF
>TRBV28
ASFRQDTQY
>TRBV13
ASSSRVTYEQY
>TRBV6-2/TRBV6-3
ASGTSGPDTQY
>TRBV28
ASRFIGFWADQPQH
>TRBV29-1
SVLDYDNEQF
>TRBV6-5
ASSYRASGELF
>TRBV27
ASSPTGTETQY
>TRBV6-1
ASHYSRGGTEAF
>TRBV10-1
ASTPDRAGDTQY
>TRBV29-1
SVASSGGWAYNEQF
>TRBV6-2/TRBV6-3
ASSYPRQAAGNEKF
>TRBV4-2
ASSQGEGGPGYEQY
>TRBV3-1
ASSHPGTSDTQY
>TRBV29-1
SSRGGGSDSEQF
>TRBV13
ASSYGAGGGNEQF
>TRBV4-1
ASSQDPTGTYGYT